These T cell receptor beta chains were read from a single sample in a study of blood T cells in healthy people across ages. TCRdb recomputed calls from the 5' RACE reads with MiXCR, one row per CDR3 protein. The sample has roughly 1,300,000 distinct CDR3 sequences, around 55% seen once. Sequencing was done on a sample of blood. The receptors were sampled from a man aged 18-30 years in good health. CDR3s include the opening cysteine and the closing phenylalanine or tryptophan. Each record gives: J gene, D gene, clone size, V gene, CDR3 protein, CDR3 DNA. A D gene is named only where the DNA matches it firmly. Clone size appears in some rows only: once, few, many, or a class for an expanded clone.

j_call: TRBJ2-3
d_call: TRBD2
clone_size: few
v_call: TRBV4-3
cdr3_aa: CASSQDRSGGANTQYF
cdr3_nt: TGCGCCAGCAGCCAAGATCGCAGCGGGGGGGCAAATACGCAGTATTTT

j_call: TRBJ2-7
d_call: NA
clone_size: NA
v_call: TRBV6-2/TRBV6-3
cdr3_aa: CASSYSIQGGEDEQYF
cdr3_nt: TGTGCCAGCAGTTACTCGATCCAGGGAGGTGAGGACGAGCAGTACTTC

j_call: TRBJ2-1
d_call: TRBD1
clone_size: NA
v_call: TRBV20-1
cdr3_aa: CSAREDRGYNEQFF
cdr3_nt: TGCAGTGCTAGAGAGGACAGGGGGTACAATGAGCAGTTCTTC

j_call: TRBJ2-5
d_call: NA
clone_size: NA
v_call: TRBV20-1
cdr3_aa: CSARDLFFKGGRETQYF
cdr3_nt: TGCAGTGCTAGAGATTTATTTTTTAAGGGGGGCCGGGAGACCCAGTACTTC

j_call: TRBJ2-1
d_call: TRBD2
clone_size: NA
v_call: TRBV27
cdr3_aa: CASSLGLAGMQQFF
cdr3_nt: TGTGCCAGCAGTTTAGGGCTAGCGGGGATGCAGCAGTTCTTC

j_call: TRBJ2-7
d_call: TRBD1
clone_size: NA
v_call: TRBV4-3
cdr3_aa: CASSHLGRGQGYEQYF
cdr3_nt: TGCGCCAGCAGCCATCTCGGGCGGGGACAGGGCTACGAGCAGTACTTC

j_call: TRBJ2-4
d_call: NA
clone_size: NA
v_call: TRBV27
cdr3_aa: CASKVRGQNIQYF
cdr3_nt: TGTGCCAGCAAGGTCAGGGGTCAAAACATTCAGTACTTC

j_call: TRBJ2-7
d_call: NA
clone_size: few
v_call: TRBV29-1
cdr3_aa: CSVGARGSYEQYF
cdr3_nt: TGCAGCGTTGGAGCCAGGGGCTCCTACGAGCAGTACTTC

j_call: TRBJ1-5
d_call: NA
clone_size: NA
v_call: TRBV20-1
cdr3_aa: CSASYSGTRIQHF
cdr3_nt: TGCAGTGCCAGCTACTCCGGGACACGCATCCAGCATTTT

j_call: TRBJ2-7
d_call: NA
clone_size: NA
v_call: TRBV12-3/TRBV12-4
cdr3_aa: CASMDLTSGAYEQYF
cdr3_nt: TGTGCCAGCATGGATCTCACAAGCGGAGCCTACGAGCAGTACTTC

j_call: TRBJ2-7
d_call: NA
clone_size: NA
v_call: TRBV6-5
cdr3_aa: CASSPIRTFYEQYF
cdr3_nt: TGTGCCAGCAGCCCAATTAGGACATTCTACGAGCAGTACTTC

j_call: TRBJ2-4
d_call: NA
clone_size: NA
v_call: TRBV6-5
cdr3_aa: CASSFRGGQYF
cdr3_nt: TGTGCCAGCAGTTTCAGGGGAGGACAGTACTTC

j_call: TRBJ2-5
d_call: NA
clone_size: few
v_call: TRBV4-1
cdr3_aa: CASSQVPRTTPGETQYF
cdr3_nt: TGCGCCAGCAGCCAAGTACCCAGGACTACCCCGGGAGAGACCCAGTACTTC

j_call: TRBJ2-7
d_call: NA
clone_size: NA
v_call: TRBV4-1
cdr3_aa: CASSPTTSYEQYF
cdr3_nt: TGCGCCAGCAGCCCCACCACCAGCTACGAGCAGTACTTC

j_call: TRBJ2-5
d_call: NA
clone_size: few
v_call: TRBV5-1
cdr3_aa: CASSFTVDTVKETQYF
cdr3_nt: TGCGCCAGCAGCTTTACAGTGGACACAGTCAAAGAGACCCAGTACTTC

j_call: TRBJ2-3
d_call: NA
clone_size: many
v_call: TRBV14
cdr3_aa: CASSQVFGDTQYF
cdr3_nt: TGTGCCAGCAGCCAAGTTTTCGGAGATACGCAGTATTTT

j_call: TRBJ2-7
d_call: TRBD2
clone_size: NA
v_call: TRBV20-1
cdr3_aa: CSAPSSRTSGLSYEQYF
cdr3_nt: TGCAGTGCTCCTAGCTCCCGGACTAGCGGGCTCTCCTACGAGCAGTACTTC

j_call: TRBJ2-5
d_call: NA
clone_size: few
v_call: TRBV4-3
cdr3_aa: CASSQDKGSQETQYF
cdr3_nt: TGCGCCAGCAGCCAAGATAAGGGGTCTCAAGAGACCCAGTACTTC

j_call: TRBJ1-1
d_call: NA
clone_size: once
v_call: TRBV4-1
cdr3_aa: CASSQEQGSRTEAFF
cdr3_nt: TGCGCCAGCAGCCAAGAACAGGGTAGTAGGACTGAAGCTTTCTTT

j_call: TRBJ2-2
d_call: TRBD1
clone_size: NA
v_call: TRBV6-6
cdr3_aa: CASKRQGTGELFF
cdr3_nt: TGTGCCAGCAAGCGACAGGGAACCGGGGAGCTGTTTTTT

j_call: TRBJ2-5
d_call: TRBD2
clone_size: NA
v_call: TRBV27
cdr3_aa: CASSLYPGLAGRETQYF
cdr3_nt: TGTGCCAGCAGTTTATATCCCGGACTAGCGGGACGGGAGACCCAGTACTTC

j_call: TRBJ1-4
d_call: NA
clone_size: NA
v_call: TRBV7-9
cdr3_aa: CAGSLYQGRDEKLFF
cdr3_nt: TGTGCCGGCAGCTTATATCAGGGTCGGGATGAAAAACTGTTTTTT

j_call: TRBJ1-5
d_call: NA
clone_size: NA
v_call: TRBV29-1
cdr3_aa: CSVETASGQPQHF
cdr3_nt: TGCAGCGTTGAAACAGCCTCCGGTCAGCCCCAGCATTTT

j_call: TRBJ2-7
d_call: NA
clone_size: few
v_call: TRBV7-9
cdr3_aa: CASSPRGSGEQYF
cdr3_nt: TGTGCCAGCAGCCCCCGTGGGTCCGGAGAGCAGTACTTC

j_call: TRBJ2-3
d_call: NA
clone_size: NA
v_call: TRBV15
cdr3_aa: CAISGLQGSTDTQYF
cdr3_nt: TGTGCCATCAGCGGACTCCAGGGGAGCACAGATACGCAGTATTTT

j_call: TRBJ2-7
d_call: NA
clone_size: few
v_call: TRBV12-3/TRBV12-4
cdr3_aa: CASSQGRRDGSEQYF
cdr3_nt: TGTGCCAGCAGTCAGGGGCGTAGGGATGGTAGCGAGCAGTACTTC

j_call: TRBJ2-1
d_call: TRBD2
clone_size: NA
v_call: TRBV20-1
cdr3_aa: CSAKGLAESYNEQFF
cdr3_nt: TGCAGTGCTAAAGGACTAGCGGAATCCTACAATGAGCAGTTCTTC

j_call: TRBJ2-2
d_call: TRBD1
clone_size: NA
v_call: TRBV29-1
cdr3_aa: CSAGTVYTGELFF
cdr3_nt: TGCAGCGCGGGGACAGTTTACACCGGGGAGCTGTTTTTT

j_call: TRBJ2-5
d_call: NA
clone_size: NA
v_call: TRBV20-1
cdr3_aa: CSARSLLTVQETQYF
cdr3_nt: TGCAGTGCTAGGAGTCTCCTGACTGTACAAGAGACCCAGTACTTC

j_call: TRBJ1-4
d_call: NA
clone_size: NA
v_call: TRBV6-5
cdr3_aa: CASRGYERLFF
cdr3_nt: TGTGCCAGCAGGGGGTACGAAAGACTGTTTTTT

j_call: TRBJ2-2
d_call: NA
clone_size: few
v_call: TRBV11-2
cdr3_aa: CASSLGTFFTGELFF
cdr3_nt: TGTGCCAGCAGCTTGGGGACTTTTTTCACCGGGGAGCTGTTTTTT

j_call: TRBJ1-2
d_call: TRBD1
clone_size: once
v_call: TRBV25-1
cdr3_aa: CASSVLPGGDGYTF
cdr3_nt: TGTGCCAGCAGTGTCCTACCAGGGGGCGACGGCTACACCTTC

j_call: TRBJ2-2
d_call: NA
clone_size: NA
v_call: TRBV5-1
cdr3_aa: CASRWGDTGELFF
cdr3_nt: TGCGCCAGCAGATGGGGAGACACCGGGGAGCTGTTTTTT

j_call: TRBJ1-6
d_call: NA
clone_size: few
v_call: TRBV15
cdr3_aa: CATRDRKAPLHF
cdr3_nt: TGTGCCACCAGGGATAGAAAGGCACCCCTCCACTTT

j_call: TRBJ2-6
d_call: TRBD1
clone_size: NA
v_call: TRBV6-5
cdr3_aa: CASSYSGTGGPTGANVLTF
cdr3_nt: TGTGCCAGCAGTTACTCGGGGACAGGGGGCCCCACTGGGGCCAACGTCCTGACTTTC

j_call: TRBJ2-3
d_call: NA
clone_size: few
v_call: TRBV12-5
cdr3_aa: CASGPTTDTQYF
cdr3_nt: TGTGCTAGTGGTCCCACCACAGATACGCAGTATTTT

j_call: TRBJ2-5
d_call: TRBD2
clone_size: NA
v_call: TRBV7-9
cdr3_aa: CASSPLAEVGTQYF
cdr3_nt: TGTGCCAGCAGTCCACTAGCGGAAGTGGGGACCCAGTACTTC

j_call: TRBJ2-2
d_call: TRBD2
clone_size: NA
v_call: TRBV10-3
cdr3_aa: CAISDGGTSGRVGELFF
cdr3_nt: TGTGCCATCAGTGACGGTGGGACTAGCGGGAGAGTCGGGGAGCTGTTTTTT

j_call: TRBJ2-2
d_call: TRBD1
clone_size: NA
v_call: TRBV3-1
cdr3_aa: CASSQDTGVYPGELFF
cdr3_nt: TGTGCCAGCAGCCAAGATACAGGGGTATACCCCGGGGAGCTGTTTTTT

j_call: TRBJ2-7
d_call: NA
clone_size: few
v_call: TRBV12-3/TRBV12-4
cdr3_aa: CASSPLPDRPYEQYF
cdr3_nt: TGTGCCAGCAGTCCTCTACCTGACAGACCCTACGAGCAGTACTTC

j_call: TRBJ2-7
d_call: TRBD1
clone_size: once
v_call: TRBV7-9
cdr3_aa: CASSSYGTGTATYEQYF
cdr3_nt: TGTGCCAGCAGCTCCTACGGAACCGGGACAGCAACCTACGAGCAGTACTTC

j_call: TRBJ2-2
d_call: NA
clone_size: NA
v_call: TRBV6-2/TRBV6-3
cdr3_aa: CASSYSSNKLTGELFF
cdr3_nt: TGTGCCAGCAGTTACTCGAGTAATAAGTTAACCGGGGAGCTGTTTTTT

j_call: TRBJ1-1
d_call: NA
clone_size: NA
v_call: TRBV18
cdr3_aa: CASSLKGSNTEAFF
cdr3_nt: TGTGCCAGCTCACTAAAGGGCTCGAACACTGAAGCTTTCTTT

j_call: TRBJ2-4
d_call: TRBD1
clone_size: few
v_call: TRBV12-5
cdr3_aa: CASGLGQGARNIQYF
cdr3_nt: TGTGCTAGTGGTTTAGGCCAGGGGGCTAGAAACATTCAGTACTTC

j_call: TRBJ1-4
d_call: NA
clone_size: NA
v_call: TRBV12-3/TRBV12-4
cdr3_aa: CASTSPDGKKLFF
cdr3_nt: TGTGCCAGCACCTCGCCAGACGGGAAGAAATTGTTTTTT

j_call: TRBJ2-7
d_call: NA
clone_size: NA
v_call: TRBV20-1
cdr3_aa: CSAPDPLTTTSYEQYF
cdr3_nt: TGCAGTGCACCAGACCCTTTGACTACAACGTCCTACGAGCAGTACTTC

j_call: TRBJ2-1
d_call: TRBD2
clone_size: few
v_call: TRBV7-9
cdr3_aa: CASSLALLAGDVAYNEQFF
cdr3_nt: TGTGCCAGCAGCTTAGCCCTACTAGCGGGAGACGTTGCCTACAATGAGCAGTTCTTC

j_call: TRBJ2-7
d_call: NA
clone_size: few
v_call: TRBV4-1
cdr3_aa: CASSQDLLGYEQYF
cdr3_nt: TGCGCCAGCAGCCAAGACCTTTTGGGCTACGAGCAGTACTTC

j_call: TRBJ2-3
d_call: NA
clone_size: NA
v_call: TRBV29-1
cdr3_aa: CSGGPQTTDTQYF
cdr3_nt: TGCAGCGGTGGACCTCAAACTACAGATACGCAGTATTTT

j_call: TRBJ2-5
d_call: NA
clone_size: NA
v_call: TRBV6-1
cdr3_aa: CASSEGVSSVETQYF
cdr3_nt: TGTGCCAGCAGTGAGGGAGTCTCATCTGTCGAGACCCAGTACTTC

j_call: TRBJ2-4
d_call: NA
clone_size: NA
v_call: TRBV3-1
cdr3_aa: CASSLEGGENIQYF
cdr3_nt: TGTGCCAGCAGCCTTGAGGGGGGCGAAAACATTCAGTACTTC

j_call: TRBJ1-2
d_call: NA
clone_size: NA
v_call: TRBV7-8
cdr3_aa: CASSSGSSGYTF
cdr3_nt: TGTGCCAGCAGCTCGGGCTCTAGTGGCTACACCTTC

j_call: TRBJ2-7
d_call: NA
clone_size: NA
v_call: TRBV7-9
cdr3_aa: CASSLALSRPRAYEQYF
cdr3_nt: TGTGCCAGCAGCTTAGCGCTTTCACGCCCAAGAGCCTACGAGCAGTACTTC

j_call: TRBJ2-7
d_call: TRBD2
clone_size: few
v_call: TRBV29-1
cdr3_aa: CSVERPESSGGTDYEQYF
cdr3_nt: TGCAGCGTTGAAAGGCCCGAATCTAGCGGGGGGACCGACTACGAGCAGTACTTC

j_call: TRBJ2-5
d_call: NA
clone_size: NA
v_call: TRBV20-1
cdr3_aa: CSASLLEGQYF
cdr3_nt: TGCAGTGCTAGCCTCCTTGAGGGGCAGTACTTC